The next 8 T cell receptor beta chains were all read from a single sample in a study of blood T cell repertoires in COVID-19. Some clones are missing from TCRdb's copy, which holds only in-frame ones; the method was immunoSEQ multiplex PCR. The sample gives approximately 140,000 clones, 70% to 85% of which show up once; 3% to 4.5% is in the top ten. The specimen was peripheral blood. The receptors come from a man aged 60-69 years with acute or convalescent COVID-19.

The CDR3 region has the DNA TGTGCCAGCAGTTTAGTGGCGGGGAGCACAGATACGCAGTATTTT. Its translation is CASSLVAGSTDTQYF. The chain combines TRBV27 with TRBJ2-3; maybe TRBD2 (6 bases). The CDR3 runs 15 residues. The germline V gene encodes CDR1 MNHEY and CDR2 SMNVEV (reference sequence). Trimming took off 2 bases at V and 0 bases at J, with 9 bases between the two ends.

This chain links TRBV7-2 with TRBJ1-5; D is possibly TRBD1 (6 bases). The CDR3 is 15 amino acids. V lost 5 bases, J lost 2 bases, and 13 bases lay in between. CDR1 is SGHTA, CDR2 FQGNSA, per germline. The DNA of the CDR3 is TGTGCCAGCAGCCATCCAGGGGCGGGCAATCAGCCCCAGCATTTT. It translates to CASSHPGAGNQPQHF.

This chain joins TRBV5-6 and TRBJ2-6; D might be TRBD1 (5 bases). V lost 3 bases and J 2 bases, leaving 12 bases between the germline ends. The CDR3 has 16 amino acids. Looked up from germline, CDR1 is SGHDT and CDR2 is YYEEEE. For the CDR3, the DNA is TGTGCCAGCAGCTCCACAGACAGACCTGGGGCCAACGTCCTGACTTTC. This sequence encodes CASSSTDRPGANVLTF.

This clone turned up a few times. V usage is TRBV7-2 and J usage is TRBJ2-2, with 8 bases lining up with TRBD1. This CDR3 region has 16 residues. From germline, CDR1 is SGHTA and CDR2 FQGNSA. V shed 1 base and J 0 bases; nucleotides not matched to a gene: 1. CDR3 nucleotide sequence: TGTGCCAGCAGCTTAGGGACAGGGCCGAACACCGGGGAGCTGTTTTTT. Amino acid sequence: CASSLGTGPNTGELFF.

The chain joins TRBV11-1 to TRBJ2-2; TRBD1 agrees at 7 bases. Germline CDR1 is SGHAT and CDR2 is FQDESV (reference sequence). This CDR3 comprises 13 residues. Unmatched junction bases numbered 3, after V lost 4 bases and J lost 7 bases. DNA for the CDR3: TGTGCCAGCAGCTCGACAGGGCGCGGGGAGCTGTTTTTT. Translation gives CASSSTGRGELFF.

The rearrangement links TRBV15 to TRBJ1-2, with TRBD1 matching over 8 bases. Germline V gene sequence: CDR1 LNHNV, CDR2 YYDKDF (reference sequence). This CDR3 contains 17 residues. V trimming: 0 bases; J trimming: 4 bases; junction bases outside the gene matches: 10. DNA of the CDR3: TGTGCCACCAGCAGAGATCCCGCGACAGGGGAAGTCTATGGCTACACCTTC. Translating it yields CATSRDPATGEVYGYTF.

The chain is built from TRBV5-5 and TRBJ2-7; tentatively, D is TRBD1 (5 bases). Trimming stripped 4 bases from V and 2 bases from J, with 16 bases between. The CDR3 covers 15 residues. CDR1 SGHKS and CDR2 YYEKEE come from the germline V gene (reference sequence). The CDR3, as DNA: TGTGCCAGCAGCCCCGGACACGTCGGAGCCTACGAGCAGTACTTC. Its translation is CASSPGHVGAYEQYF.

The chain joins TRBV7-8 to TRBJ1-6; D uncertain. Deletions cut 5 bases from V and 10 bases from J, with 24 bases between. The V gene's germline CDR1 is SGHVS and CDR2 FQNEAQ. The length of the CDR3 is 17 residues. This CDR3 is CASSRASTLELRSPLHF. As DNA, the CDR3 is TGTGCCAGCAGCCGGGCCTCAACCCTCGAACTACGGTCACCCCTCCACTTT.